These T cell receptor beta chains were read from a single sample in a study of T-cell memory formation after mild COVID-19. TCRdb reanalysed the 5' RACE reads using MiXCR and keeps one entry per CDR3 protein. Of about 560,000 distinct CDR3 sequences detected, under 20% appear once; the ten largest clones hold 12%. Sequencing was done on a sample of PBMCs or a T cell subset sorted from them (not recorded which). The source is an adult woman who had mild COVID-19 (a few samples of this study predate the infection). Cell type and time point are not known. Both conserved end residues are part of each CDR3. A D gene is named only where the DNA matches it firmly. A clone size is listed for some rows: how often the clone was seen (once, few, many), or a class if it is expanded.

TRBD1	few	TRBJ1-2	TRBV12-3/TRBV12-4	CASSLSQGQGDYGYTF	TGTGCCAGCAGTTTGTCCCAGGGACAGGGGGACTATGGCTACACCTTC
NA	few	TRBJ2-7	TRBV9	CASSVGGHSYEQYF	TGTGCCAGCAGCGTAGGGGGACATTCCTACGAGCAGTACTTC
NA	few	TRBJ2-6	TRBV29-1	CSVDQGQSSGANVLTF	TGCAGCGTTGACCAGGGGCAAAGCTCTGGGGCCAACGTCCTGACTTTC
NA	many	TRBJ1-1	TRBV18	CASSPKHGTNTEAFF	TGTGCCAGCTCACCAAAACACGGCACAAACACTGAAGCTTTCTTT
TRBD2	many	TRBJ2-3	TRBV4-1	CASSQDGGADTQYF	TGCGCCAGCAGCCAAGACGGGGGGGCAGATACGCAGTATTTT
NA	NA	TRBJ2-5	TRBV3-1	CASSQERNTGTQYF	TGTGCCAGCAGCCAAGAACGAAACACGGGGACCCAGTACTTC
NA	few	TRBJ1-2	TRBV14	CASSQVSYGYTF	TGTGCCAGCAGCCAAGTGTCTTATGGCTACACCTTC
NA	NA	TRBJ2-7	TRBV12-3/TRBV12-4	CASSLGGQAAYEQYF	TGTGCCAGCAGTTTGGGAGGACAGGCAGCCTACGAGCAGTACTTC
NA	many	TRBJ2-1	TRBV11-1	CASRAFWGGQYNEQFF	TGTGCCAGCAGGGCCTTCTGGGGGGGGCAGTACAATGAGCAGTTCTTC
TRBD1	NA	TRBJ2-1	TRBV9	CASSAWTGENEQFF	TGTGCCAGCAGCGCTTGGACAGGGGAAAATGAGCAGTTCTTC
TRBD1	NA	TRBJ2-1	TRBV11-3	CASSARDRDYNEQFF	TGTGCCAGCAGCGCCAGGGACAGGGATTACAATGAGCAGTTCTTC